This TCR beta chain is drawn from a study of cytomegalovirus exposure and HLA in healthy donors. A word on this clone: The antigen is undetermined.

Germline assignment: CDR1 LNHDA and CDR2 SQIVND (reference sequence). V was clipped by 0 bases and J by 9 bases, with 12 bases between them. The CDR3 covers 14 residues. General study results and limits: Researchers reported in a later analysis that a missense DCLRE1C variant was tied to TCR beta V- and J-gene trimming.

The PCR employed 60 Vbeta primers together with 13 Jbeta primers. The protocol was immunoSEQ multiplex PCR, while the TCRdb copy is restricted to in-frame clones and leaves out a portion. Of approximately 160,000 clones listed, over 60% were seen once; the top ten hold less than 0.9%. The chain combines TRBV19 with TRBJ1-5; D might be TRBD1 (5 bases). Sequences were obtained from PBMCs. The sequence came from a female donor in good health and CMV-seronegative. This CDR3 reads CASSIDPGGRPQHF. In nucleotides, the CDR3 is TGTGCCAGTAGTATAGATCCGGGGGGACGGCCCCAGCATTTT.